A single sample is the source of the 21 T cell receptor beta chains below, sequenced in a study of T-cell reconstitution after alpha-beta-depleted transplantation in children. The library targeted TCRbeta and was prepared with unique molecular identifiers. TCRdb called the PCR reads again in MiXCR, with one record for every CDR3 protein. This table has around 440,000 distinct CDR3 sequences, about 11% appearing once. Sequenced material: PBMCs, taken before TCRalphabeta/CD19-depleted stem cell transplant. These receptors all stem from a child aged 2 to 10 with inherited bone marrow failure, due to receive a stem cell transplant.

This clonotype was counted many times. The chain recombines TRBV7-2 with TRBJ2-7; D is perhaps TRBD2 (6 bases). Germline loops: CDR1 SGHTA, CDR2 FQGNSA. The V end was cut by 5 bases, the J end by 0 bases, with 14 bases between. The CDR3 has 15 residues. The CDR3 DNA follows: TGTGCCAGCAGCCTCACAGGCGGGGACTCCTACGAGCAGTACTTC. This encodes CASSLTGGDSYEQYF.

This clonotype showed up many times. The rearrangement links TRBV29-1 to TRBJ2-3; D is ambiguous. The CDR3 extends over 14 amino acids. Germline V lookup: CDR1 SQVTM, CDR2 ANQGSEA. The V gene lost 3 bases and the J gene lost 0 bases, with 10 bases spanning the gap. For the CDR3, the DNA is TGCAGCGTTGACGCATTCGGGAGCACAGATACGCAGTATTTT. Amino acid sequence: CSVDAFGSTDTQYF.

This clonotype was picked up many times. This sequence joins TRBV18 and TRBJ2-5, with 8 bases aligning to TRBD2. CDR3 length: 14 amino acids. Germline trimming cut 3 bases from V and 1 base from J; bases unmatched to any gene: 1. CDR1 is KGHSH, CDR2 LQKENI, per germline. The CDR3 DNA is TGTGCCAGCTCACCGACTAGCGCCCAAGAGACCCAGTACTTC. Its protein product is CASSPTSAQETQYF.

The table lists this clonotype with a few counts. This sequence joins TRBV13 and TRBJ2-1; TRBD2 matches at 7 bases. J lost 4 bases, V lost 2 bases, and 8 bases had no gene match. CDR3 length: 16 residues. The germline gives CDR1 PRHDT, CDR2 FYEKMQ (reference sequence). The CDR3 nucleotides read TGTGCCAGCAGCTTACTACGGCTAGCGGCGTACAATGAGCAGTTCTTC. It is translated as CASSLLRLAAYNEQFF.

There are many counts of this clonotype. The V and J genes are TRBV20-1 and TRBJ2-3; D possibly matches TRBD1 or TRBD2 (5 bases each). Trimming pared 5 bases from V and 2 bases from J, leaving 8 bases between. There are 12 residues in the CDR3. CDR1 DFQATT and CDR2 SNEGSKA come from the germline V gene (reference sequence). CDR3 amino acids: CSAEGYTDTQYF. The CDR3 nucleotides read TGCAGTGCTGAGGGGTACACAGATACGCAGTATTTT.

This clonotype occurred many times. The V call is TRBV11-2, the J call TRBJ1-4; maybe TRBD1 (6 bases). Deletions cut 5 bases from V and 3 bases from J, with 13 bases between. The CDR3 totals 15 residues. CDR1 is SGHAT, CDR2 FQNNGV, per germline. CDR3: CASSPADSPNEKLFF. CDR3 sequence (DNA): TGTGCCAGCAGCCCAGCGGACAGTCCTAATGAAAAACTGTTTTTT. Variable domain in full (rest from reference TRBV11-2 and TRBJ1-4): EAGVAQSPRYKIIEKRQSVAFWCNPISGHATLYWYQQILGQGPKLLIQFQNNGVVDDSQLPKDRFSAERLKGVDSTLKIQPAKLEDSAVYLCASSPADSPNEKLFFGSGTQLSVL.

This clonotype was recorded many times. This chain uses TRBV7-9 with TRBJ2-2, with D unresolved. The CDR3 loop spans 14 amino acids. V was shortened by 7 bases and J by 5 bases, with 14 bases between the two germline ends. Germline-derived CDR1 and CDR2 are SEHNR and FQNEAQ (reference sequence). This CDR3 is CASTAPGKTGELFF. The CDR3 DNA is TGTGCCAGCACTGCCCCCGGAAAAACCGGGGAGCTGTTTTTT.

The chain recombines TRBV30 with TRBJ2-3; D might be TRBD1 (6 bases). Germline values: CDR1 GTSNPN, CDR2 SVGIG (reference sequence). The ends were cut back, 4 bases at V and 0 bases at J, with 17 bases in the middle. The CDR3 sequence is 16 residues long. The CDR3 spells CAWKRGFSVSTDTQYF. CDR3 nucleotides: TGTGCCTGGAAAAGGGGGTTTAGCGTGAGCACAGATACGCAGTATTTT.

The sample holds many counts of this clonotype. The genes are TRBV7-6 and TRBJ2-2; 11 bases line up with TRBD2. This CDR3 has 18 residues. The ends lost 4 bases at V and 1 base at J; junction bases unmatched: 8. CDR1 and CDR2 (germline): SGHVS, FNYEAQ. CDR3 in DNA: TGTGCCAGCAGCTATCATAGCGGGAGGGTCGGGAACACCGGGGAGCTGTTTTTT. Amino acids: CASSYHSGRVGNTGELFF.

The chain is built from TRBV20-1 and TRBJ2-2; 8 bases align to TRBD2. Looked up from germline, CDR1 is DFQATT and CDR2 is SNEGSKA (reference sequence). V was pared by 5 bases and J by 2 bases, with 10 bases of the junction left unmatched. This CDR3 is built from 16 residues. Written as DNA, the CDR3 is TGCAGTGCTCCCCTAGCGGGCCTTTTTAACACCGGGGAGCTGTTTTTT. Translating it yields CSAPLAGLFNTGELFF.

At least ten counts were recorded for this clonotype. The CDR3 DNA reads as TGTGCCATCAGTGAGTACGTCGGTCTAGCGGAGGACACAGATACGCAGTATTTT. Its protein product is CAISEYVGLAEDTDTQYF. V is TRBV10-3 and J is TRBJ2-3, with TRBD2 identical over 7 bases. The V segment lost 1 base and the J segment 2 bases; nucleotides outside the gene matches: 12. This CDR3 is built from 18 residues. CDR1 is ENHRY and CDR2 is SYGVKD in the germline V gene.

This clonotype was seen at least ten times. The genes are TRBV27 and TRBJ2-1; D is uncertain. V shed 1 base and J shed 2 bases, with 3 bases lying between them. Germline-derived CDR1 and CDR2 are MNHEY and SMNVEV (reference sequence). The CDR3 consists of 13 residues. CDR3 sequence: CASSLLTYNEQFF. The CDR3 DNA follows: TGTGCCAGCAGTTTATTAACCTACAATGAGCAGTTCTTC.

This chain joins TRBV30 and TRBJ2-7; 12 positions match TRBD1. CDR3 length: 18 residues. CDR1 and CDR2 (germline): GTSNPN, SVGIG (reference sequence). CDR3 in DNA: TGTGCTGGACGGGCCGGGACAGGGGGCATTATGCGGTCCTACGAGCAGTACTTC. It translates to CAGRAGTGGIMRSYEQYF. Using reference TRBV30 and TRBJ2-7 for the parts outside the CDR3, the full variable domain is SQTIHQWPATLVQPVGSPLSLECTVEGTSNPNLYWYRQAAGRGLQLLFYSVGIGQISSEVPQNLSASRPQDRQFILSSKKLLLSDSGFYLCAGRAGTGGIMRSYEQYFGPGTRLTVT.

There are many counts of this clonotype. The V call is TRBV7-2, the J call TRBJ2-2; no firm D call. Trimming took off 1 base at V and 7 bases at J, with 7 bases between the two ends. Germline-derived CDR1 and CDR2 are SGHTA and FQGNSA. This CDR3 has 13 amino acids. CDR3 amino acids: CASSLVLSGELFF. CDR3 bases: TGTGCCAGCAGCTTAGTACTGAGCGGGGAGCTGTTTTTT.

This clonotype showed up just a few times. This chain links TRBV15 with TRBJ1-5; D is unresolved. V shed 1 base and J shed 0 bases, with 10 bases lying between them. The germline V gene encodes CDR1 LNHNV and CDR2 YYDKDF (reference sequence). The CDR3 spans 16 residues. The CDR3, as DNA: TGTGCCACCAGCAGAGTCCCGGCTTATAGCAATCAGCCCCAGCATTTT. It is translated as CATSRVPAYSNQPQHF.

About this clonotype: Given a much more abundant clone one base away, this may be a read error. The chain employs TRBV28 and TRBJ1-1; D not resolved. Germline V gene sequence: CDR1 MDHEN, CDR2 SYDVKM. CDR3 length equals 14 residues. The V end lost 3 bases, the J end lost 0 bases, and 8 bases lay between the germline ends. This CDR3 reads CASSFGALNTEAFF. The CDR3 DNA follows: TGTGCCAGCAGTTTCGGTGCATTGAACACTGAAGCTTTCTTT.

This clonotype appeared a single time. It may be a read error: a sequence one base away is much more abundant. V usage is TRBV11-2 and J usage is TRBJ1-2; weak D call: TRBD1 (6 bases). CDR3 length equals 15 residues. Trimming stripped 1 base from V and 7 bases from J, with 16 bases between. The V gene's germline CDR1 is SGHAT and CDR2 FQNNGV. The CDR3 sequence is CASSLVVSGGSGYTF. The DNA of the CDR3 is TGTGCCAGCAGCTTAGTTGTATCGGGGGGCAGTGGCTACACCTTC. Full variable domain (remainder filled in from reference TRBV11-2 and TRBJ1-2): EAGVAQSPRYKIIEKRQSVAFWCNPISGHATLYWYQQILGQGPKLLIQFQNNGVVDDSQLPKDRFSAERLKGVDSTLKIQPAKLEDSAVYLCASSLVVSGGSGYTFGSGTRLTVV.

The sample holds many counts of this clonotype. The gene calls are TRBV5-1 and TRBJ1-1; TRBD1 agrees at 9 bases. CDR1 is SGHRS and CDR2 is YFSETQ in the germline V gene. J was trimmed by 2 bases and V by 3 bases; bases with no gene match: 2. The CDR3 extends over 14 amino acids. The CDR3 loop is CASSYRGLNTEAFF. Here the CDR3 DNA reads TGCGCCAGCAGCTACAGGGGGCTAAACACTGAAGCTTTCTTT. Drawing the rest from reference TRBV5-1 and TRBJ1-1, the complete variable domain is KAGVTQTPRYLIKTRGQQVTLSCSPISGHRSVSWYQQTPGQGLQFLFEYFSETQRNKGNFPGRFSGRQFSNSRSEMNVSTLELGDSALYLCASSYRGLNTEAFFGQGTRLTVV.

This clonotype was picked up many times. The V call is TRBV7-2, the J call TRBJ2-7, with TRBD2 matching 12 bases. CDR1 is SGHTA and CDR2 is FQGNSA in the germline V gene. CDR3 length: 16 amino acids. Trimming cost V 3 bases and J 2 bases; bases outside gene matches: 5. CDR3 loop: CASSFRLAGATYEQYF. The CDR3 DNA is TGTGCCAGCAGCTTCCGACTAGCGGGAGCCACCTACGAGCAGTACTTC.

The table lists this clonotype with many counts. The gene calls are TRBV18 and TRBJ1-2; 7 nucleotides align to TRBD1. Germline V gene data show CDR1 as KGHSH and CDR2 as LQKENI. The V gene end was trimmed by 1 base and the J gene end by 10 bases; junction bases not matched to a gene: 6. This CDR3 has 13 residues. CDR3 protein: CASSPRGQNLYTF. The CDR3 DNA follows: TGTGCCAGCTCACCACGGGGACAGAACCTCTACACCTTC.

At least ten counts were recorded for this clonotype. The chain recombines TRBV4-3 with TRBJ2-7, with D perhaps being TRBD1 or TRBD2 (5 bases each). The germline gives CDR1 LGHNA, CDR2 YSLEER. This CDR3 region has 16 residues. V lost 0 bases and J lost 2, with 14 bases in between. The CDR3 loop is CASSQDVGTRAYEQYF. CDR3 DNA sequence: TGCGCCAGCAGCCAAGACGTGGGGACGAGGGCCTACGAGCAGTACTTC.